This T cell receptor (beta chain) is from a study of T-cell reconstitution after alpha-beta-depleted transplantation in children. Unique molecular identifiers were built into the TCRbeta library. TCRdb itself ran the PCR reads through MiXCR, one entry per CDR3 protein. This sample has 260,000 or so distinct CDR3 sequences, with 9.5% to 15% found just once. CDR3 length: 15 amino acids. Germline V lookup: CDR1 SGHAT, CDR2 FQNNGV. V dropped 6 bases and J dropped 6; count of bases not matched to a gene: 7. This clonotype came up many times. This sample comprised PBMCs from the stem cell graft donor, obtained from the stem cell graft. The rearrangement joins TRBV11-2 to TRBJ2-2, with 10 nucleotides matching TRBD1. This clonotype was obtained from a human donor who donated a stem cell graft to a child with acute lymphoblastic leukemia. The CDR3 spells CASSQDRGRAGELFF. CDR3 bases: TGTGCCAGCAGTCAAGACAGGGGGCGCGCCGGGGAGCTGTTTTTT.